These 10 T cell receptor beta chains were sequenced from one sample in a study of Ad26.COV2.S vaccination and SARS-CoV-2 variants. The treatment denotes: some 20 received Ad26.COV2.S at low or high dose, single or two shots; 5 received placebo; per-sample allocation not given. Samples were taken on day 63 after the first vaccine or placebo injection. Measured with immunoSEQ multiplex PCR; TCRdb has only the in-frame clones, and not every one. This sample carries approximately 400,000 clones, 80% to 90% of them seen once, and the ten largest clones take almost 7.5%. Material: peripheral blood, obtained in a trial of Ad26.COV2.S vaccine versus placebo. These receptors were collected from a person aged 18-60 years who received the Ad26.COV2.S COVID-19 vaccine or a placebo.

CDR3 in DNA: TGTGCCAGCATCTTGGCGACCTCTGGGGCCAACGTCCTGACTTTC. Protein product: CASILATSGANVLTF. V gene TRBV6-6 combines with J gene TRBJ2-6, with D uncertain. Trimming stripped 7 bases from V and 0 bases from J, with 10 bases between. Germline values: CDR1 MNHNY, CDR2 SVGAGI (reference sequence). The CDR3 length is 15 residues.

The J gene is TRBJ1-1, the V gene TRBV27; tentative D call: TRBD1 (6 bases). Looked up from germline, CDR1 is MNHEY and CDR2 is SMNVEV (reference sequence). The CDR3 is 15 amino acids. The V end was cut by 0 bases, the J end by 3 bases, with 11 bases between. The CDR3 coding sequence is TGTGCCAGCAGTTTATCCCCAGGGGACTACACTGAAGCTTTCTTT. Its protein is CASSLSPGDYTEAFF.

The table lists this clone with a count of one. The chain couples TRBV19 to TRBJ1-5; possible D gene TRBD1, 6 bases. The CDR3 consists of 16 residues. Trimming cost V 3 bases and J 4 bases, with 16 bases left between them. Germline V lookup: CDR1 LNHDA, CDR2 SQIVND (reference sequence). The CDR3 DNA reads TGTGCCAGTAGTATTGTAACAGGGAGGCGAAATCAGCCCCAGCATTTT. This sequence encodes CASSIVTGRRNQPQHF.

The chain uses TRBV25-1 and TRBJ2-7, with D tentatively TRBD1 or TRBD2 (5 bases each). The CDR3 spans 15 residues. Trimming pared 3 bases from V and 3 bases from J, leaving 15 bases between. Germline V CDR1 and CDR2: MGHDK, SYGVNS. The CDR3 sequence: CASSDPRGEDYEQYF. The CDR3 DNA follows: TGTGCCAGCAGTGACCCTAGAGGGGAAGACTACGAGCAGTACTTC.

This clone was detected a few times. The rearrangement joins TRBV6-6 to TRBJ1-5; 9 nucleotides match TRBD1. The germline V gene encodes CDR1 MNHNY and CDR2 SVGAGI (reference sequence). The trim removed 3 bases at V and 6 bases at J, leaving 9 bases unmatched. CDR3 size: 16 residues. CDR3 bases: TGTGCCAGCAGTTATCGCACACAGGGGGCGAGTCAGCCCCAGCATTTT. Protein: CASSYRTQGASQPQHF.

This clone was picked up one time. The chain joins TRBV15 to TRBJ1-2; 9 nucleotides agree with TRBD1. V shed 4 bases and J 4 bases; nucleotides not matched to a gene: 13. The CDR3 runs 17 residues. Germline CDR1 LNHNV, CDR2 YYDKDF (reference sequence). The CDR3 nucleotides read TGTGCCACCAGCACCAGATTGAAACAGGGGGCAGGCTATGGCTACACCTTC. Its protein is CATSTRLKQGAGYGYTF.

CDR3 sequence: CASTPGQGGNGYTF. The DNA of the CDR3 is TGTGCCAGCACTCCGGGACAGGGAGGCAATGGCTACACCTTC. The chain recombines TRBV7-9 with TRBJ1-2; TRBD1 matches at 9 bases. CDR3 size: 14 residues. Germline V gene lookup returns CDR1 SEHNR and CDR2 FQNEAQ (reference sequence). V shed 7 bases, J shed 6 bases, and the junction held 9 bases outside the gene matches.

The chain has TRBV13 and TRBJ1-3; D is unclear. The CDR3 contains 14 residues. Germline CDR1 and CDR2: PRHDT and FYEKMQ (reference sequence). The germline V and J ends were trimmed by 3 bases and 8 bases, with 14 bases remaining between them. The CDR3 region has the DNA TGTGCCAGCAGCTTCGGACCTATCGAGGACACCATATATTTT. Encoded protein: CASSFGPIEDTIYF.

This chain joins TRBV6-5 and TRBJ1-1, with D tentatively TRBD1 (6 bases). The CDR3 length is 14 residues. The germline V and J ends were trimmed by 5 bases and 4 bases, with 14 bases remaining between them. Germline loops: CDR1 MNHEY, CDR2 SVGAGI. As DNA, the CDR3 is TGTGCCAGCAGTCACAGGGTACTTAGCACTGAAGCTTTCTTT. Residues: CASSHRVLSTEAFF.

The chain combines TRBV19 with TRBJ2-1; a weak D match, TRBD2 (7 bases). The CDR3 has 16 residues. The V gene's germline CDR1 is LNHDA and CDR2 SQIVND (reference sequence). V was cut by 5 bases and J by 6 bases, with 20 bases left in between. The CDR3 sequence: CASSFKGRGMSNEQFF. CDR3 nucleotide sequence: TGTGCCAGTAGTTTCAAGGGGAGGGGGATGAGCAATGAGCAGTTCTTC.